The clone carrying this T cell receptor (beta chain) was recorded a few times. This specimen comes from a study of blood T cells in healthy people across ages. Next came a second PCR, run for roughly 6 to 11 cycles, which used a sample-barcoded 5' primer along with a J-beta primer mix. Each TCR beta cDNA got a 12-nucleotide random molecular identifier. TCRdb redid the calling of the 5' RACE reads with MiXCR, one entry per CDR3 protein. Among 650,000 to 950,000 distinct CDR3 sequences listed, approximately 44% were seen once. Trimming took off 1 base at V and 8 bases at J, with 23 bases between the two ends. From germline, CDR1 is LGHNA and CDR2 YSLEER. The CDR3 is made up of 18 amino acids.

The sequence was collected from a man aged 60 to 69 in good health. What was sequenced was blood. The V gene is TRBV4-3, the J gene TRBJ1-4, with D uncertain. The CDR3 sequence is CASSQGIILGPQEEKLFF. CDR3 DNA: TGCGCCAGCAGCCAAGGAATAATTTTAGGTCCTCAAGAGGAAAAACTGTTTTTT.